This T cell receptor beta chain is from a study of T cell repertoires in cytomegalovirus infection. Study background: An indication of both CMV infection and matching HLA type came from public TCR beta signatures. The study's findings and limits: Identification of carriers of CMV plus the relevant HLA was achieved through cumulative public TCR beta family frequency. HLA-C-restricted CMV clonotypes gave the most frequent clonotype in two of eight donors.

TCRdb used MiXCR to reprocess the reads, holding one entry per CDR3 protein. The table lists 600,000 to 800,000 distinct CDR3 sequences, less than 25% of them singletons. Worth noting for this clonotype: Its antigen is as yet unknown.

The CDR3 has 15 amino acids. Looked up from germline, CDR1 is DFQATT and CDR2 is SNEGSKA (reference sequence). Trimming took off 6 bases at V and 6 bases at J, with 21 bases between the two ends. What was sequenced was CD8+ T cells from PBMCs. The chain uses TRBV20-1 and TRBJ1-5; D uncertain. This TCR was sampled from a human donor in good health (CMV status not recorded). Some clones in this sample may be carry-over from other donors' samples. The CDR3 region has the DNA TGCAGTGCACCCAGAGGGAAGGGCGAGGGTCAGCCCCAGCATTTT. Encoded protein: CSAPRGKGEGQPQHF.